One sample yielded the 19 T cell receptor beta chains listed below, sequenced in a study of TIL therapy for anti-PD-1-resistant metastatic lung cancer. Indicated time point: pre-treatment sample, taken before nivolumab and TIL therapy. The immunoSEQ assay was v3. Generated by immunoSEQ multiplex PCR, the TCRdb table keeps only in-frame clones and is missing some. The profile covers 55,000 to 65,000 clones, with roughly 69% appearing a single time and over 6.5% taken by the ten largest. The sequencing used blood, collected at baseline. The receptor set was obtained from a person aged 30 to 80 with non-small cell lung cancer.

This chain links TRBV7-2 with TRBJ1-2; D ambiguous. Germline CDR1 reads SGHTA; CDR2 reads FQGNSA. The CDR3 has 15 residues. Trimming left V 1 base short and J 2 bases short, with 11 bases between. CDR3 protein: CASSLVNWENYGYTF. The DNA for the CDR3 is TGTGCCAGCAGCTTAGTTAACTGGGAGAACTATGGCTACACCTTC.

This clone was recorded once. The CDR3 region is CASGGGRDMNTEAFF. The CDR3 nucleotides read TGTGCCAGCGGGGGGGGCAGGGACATGAACACTGAAGCTTTCTTT. The rearrangement links TRBV14 to TRBJ1-1, with D possibly TRBD1 on 6 matching bases. V dropped 8 bases and J dropped 0 bases, with 16 bases sitting between them. This CDR3 is built from 15 residues. Per germline, CDR1 SGHDN and CDR2 FVKESK.

This clone was recorded only once. The chain is built from TRBV12-5 and TRBJ1-1; D perhaps matches TRBD1 (6 bases). Looked up from germline, CDR1 is LGHNT and CDR2 is FRNRAP. The germline V and J ends were trimmed by 5 bases and 0 bases, with 13 bases remaining between them. There are 15 residues in the CDR3. The DNA for the CDR3 is TGTGCTAGTGGTGCTCCGGGACACCTGAACACTGAAGCTTTCTTT. Translating gives CASGAPGHLNTEAFF.

This clone occurred a few times. The rearrangement links TRBV27 to TRBJ1-6, with a possible D match to TRBD1 (6 bases). The CDR3 runs 14 residues. Germline V gene lookup returns CDR1 MNHEY and CDR2 SMNVEV (reference sequence). V was shortened by 5 bases and J by 7 bases, with 12 bases between the two germline ends. In nucleotides, the CDR3 is TGTGCCAGCAGTCCGGGACACGGCAATTCACCCCTCCACTTT. This gives the protein CASSPGHGNSPLHF.

V is TRBV6-5 and J is TRBJ1-1; D possibly corresponds to TRBD1 (6 bases). V was shortened by 7 bases and J by 4 bases, with 16 bases between the two germline ends. CDR1 is MNHEY, CDR2 SVGAGI, per germline. The CDR3 contains 14 residues. The CDR3, as DNA: TGTGCCAGCAACAGGGATTCGCCCAGCACTGAAGCTTTCTTT. Encoded protein: CASNRDSPSTEAFF.

V usage is TRBV10-3 and J usage is TRBJ2-1; no firm D call. Trimming stripped 3 bases from V and 0 bases from J, with 9 bases between. CDR3 length equals 15 residues. The V gene's germline CDR1 is ENHRY and CDR2 SYGVKD. The CDR3 region is CAISDGPTSYNEQFF. CDR3 nucleotides: TGTGCCATCAGTGATGGCCCGACCTCCTACAATGAGCAGTTCTTC.

The chain joins TRBV11-3 to TRBJ2-1, with D possibly being TRBD2 (5 bases). The V gene lost 3 bases and the J gene lost 2 bases, with 14 bases spanning the gap. The CDR3 consists of 16 residues. CDR1 and CDR2 from the germline V gene are SGHNT and YENEEA. The CDR3 DNA is TGTGCCAGCAGCTTCCTGAGCGGAGCCCCCTACAATGAGCAGTTCTTC. It is translated as CASSFLSGAPYNEQFF.

This clone has a single count. The chain employs TRBV7-2 and TRBJ2-1, with TRBD2 matching 12 bases. Germline V lookup: CDR1 SGHTA, CDR2 FQGNSA. The length of the CDR3 is 16 residues. The J segment lost 5 bases and the V segment lost 3 bases, leaving 5 bases of the junction unmatched. The CDR3 is CASSFRLAGVNNEQFF. The CDR3 nucleotides are TGTGCCAGCAGCTTTCGACTAGCGGGGGTCAACAATGAGCAGTTCTTC.

Here the CDR3 reads CASSLGVNEQFF. CDR3 bases: TGTGCCAGCAGCTTAGGTGTCAATGAGCAGTTCTTC. The gene calls are TRBV11-2 and TRBJ2-1; D not certain. V was clipped by 1 base and J by 6 bases, with 4 bases between them. The CDR3 contains 12 residues. CDR1 SGHAT and CDR2 FQNNGV come from the germline V gene. Looking up the rest from reference TRBV11-2 and TRBJ2-1 gives the full variable domain: EAGVAQSPRYKIIEKRQSVAFWCNPISGHATLYWYQQILGQGPKLLIQFQNNGVVDDSQLPKDRFSAERLKGVDSTLKIQPAKLEDSAVYLCASSLGVNEQFFGPGTRLTVL.

The V call is TRBV9, the J call TRBJ2-1; D may be TRBD1 (6 bases). CDR1 SGDLS and CDR2 YYNGEE come from the germline V gene. The CDR3 runs to 14 residues. Trimming cost V 4 bases and J 4 bases, with 12 bases left between them. The CDR3 nucleotides are TGTGCCAGCAGCCAGGGGAAACTTTACAATGAGCAGTTCTTC. Its protein product is CASSQGKLYNEQFF.

The chain couples TRBV11-2 to TRBJ1-1; D is unresolved. Deletions cut 1 base from V and 1 base from J, with 7 bases between. The CDR3 sequence is 14 residues long. The V gene's germline CDR1 is SGHAT and CDR2 FQNNGV. The CDR3 here is CASSLVAGNTEAFF. The CDR3 coding sequence is TGTGCCAGCAGCTTAGTCGCAGGGAACACTGAAGCTTTCTTT.

This clone showed up just a few times. The chain is built from TRBV18 and TRBJ2-7; the D gene is possibly TRBD1 (6 bases). CDR1 and CDR2 (germline): KGHSH, LQKENI. The V gene lost 3 bases and the J gene lost 2 bases, with 14 bases spanning the gap. The CDR3 runs to 15 residues. CDR3 sequence: CASSPKQGQAYEQYF. The CDR3 DNA reads as TGTGCCAGCTCACCGAAACAGGGTCAGGCCTACGAGCAGTACTTC.

Only a few counts were recorded for this clone. The chain joins TRBV28 to TRBJ1-5; D gene uncertain. Germline lookup yields CDR1 MDHEN and CDR2 SYDVKM. The V gene lost 3 bases and the J gene lost 7 bases, with 16 bases spanning the gap. The CDR3 has 15 amino acids. The CDR3 spells CASSLYTEARQPQHF. CDR3 in DNA: TGTGCCAGCAGTTTGTACACAGAAGCTCGGCAGCCCCAGCATTTT.

The rearrangement links TRBV6-7 to TRBJ2-1; D call uncertain. TRBV6-7 is known as an ORF, though its function is uncertain. The V end was cut by 7 bases, the J end by 5 bases, with 24 bases between. The CDR3 has 17 residues. The CDR3 bases are TGTGCCAGCACACAAATTCCCGGCAGGAGAACAAACAATGAGCAGTTCTTC. It codes for CASTQIPGRRTNNEQFF.

The chain recombines TRBV5-1 with TRBJ1-1, with D uncertain. Germline CDR1 and CDR2: SGHRS and YFSETQ. This CDR3 has 14 amino acids. The V end was cut by 0 bases, the J end by 0 bases, with 6 bases between. Here the CDR3 reads CASSLGQMNTEAFF. The CDR3 region has the DNA TGCGCCAGCAGCTTGGGGCAGATGAACACTGAAGCTTTCTTT.

This chain's CDR3 is CACGGGIGPLHF. CDR3 in DNA: TGTGCCTGCGGGGGGGGTATTGGGCCCCTCCACTTT. This chain links TRBV30 with TRBJ1-6; D may be TRBD1 (5 bases). Between the trimmed V and J ends, which lost 6 bases and 13 bases, there was a span of 16 bases. The CDR3 runs 12 residues. CDR1 is GTSNPN and CDR2 is SVGIG in the germline V gene (reference sequence).

The V gene is TRBV5-1, the J gene TRBJ2-7; D tentatively reads TRBD1 or TRBD2 (6 bases each). V was shortened by 3 bases and J by 3 bases, with 13 bases between the two germline ends. CDR1 is SGHRS and CDR2 is YFSETQ in the germline V gene. CDR3 size: 14 residues. The CDR3 is CASSWGDTNYEQYF. The CDR3 DNA sequence: TGCGCCAGCAGCTGGGGGGACACCAACTACGAGCAGTACTTC.

V is TRBV27 and J is TRBJ2-3; perhaps TRBD2 as D (6 bases). CDR1 is MNHEY and CDR2 is SMNVEV in the germline V gene (reference sequence). The CDR3 is made up of 16 amino acids. The V gene lost 6 bases and the J gene lost 2 bases, with 18 bases spanning the gap. The CDR3 bases are TGTGCCAGCAGCCGACGGGGCGGGGCGACCACAGATACGCAGTATTTT. It is translated as CASSRRGGATTDTQYF.

This clone was seen once. The rearrangement uses TRBV2 and TRBJ2-5; 8 nucleotides match TRBD2. The CDR3 consists of 16 residues. Germline assignment: CDR1 SNHLY and CDR2 FYNNEI. V shed 1 base and J 5 bases; nucleotides not matched to a gene: 9. This CDR3 reads CASSEGQRGYGETQYF. CDR3 nucleotides: TGTGCCAGCAGTGAAGGCCAGCGGGGGTATGGGGAGACCCAGTACTTC.